The 25 T cell receptor beta chains reported below all come from one sample, sequenced in a study of memory CD4+ T cells and cytomegalovirus serostatus. Generated by immunoSEQ multiplex PCR, the TCRdb table keeps only in-frame clones and is missing some. Among some 30,000 clones listed, around 74% were seen once. The sort gate was single viable CD3+CD4+CD8-CD45RO+ cells for memory CD4+ T cells. Sequenced input: memory CD4+ T cells from blood. These receptors all come from an adult in good health and CMV-seronegative. Some clones in this sample may be carry-over from other donors' samples.

V usage is TRBV14 and J usage is TRBJ2-3; tentative D call: TRBD2 (5 bases). V was cut by 5 bases and J by 0 bases, with 9 bases left in between. In germline, CDR1 is SGHDN, CDR2 FVKESK. The CDR3 has 14 amino acids. The CDR3 coding sequence is TGTGCCAGCAGCACTAGTACTAGCACAGATACGCAGTATTTT. The encoded protein is CASSTSTSTDTQYF.

The gene calls are TRBV7-9 and TRBJ1-4; 12 nucleotides match TRBD1. The V segment lost 5 bases and the J segment 7 bases; nucleotides outside the gene matches: 5. Germline V gene data show CDR1 as SEHNR and CDR2 as FQNEAQ (reference sequence). The CDR3 sequence is 15 residues long. CDR3 protein: CASSPGQGASEKLFF. Here the CDR3 DNA reads TGTGCCAGCAGCCCGGGACAGGGGGCGAGTGAAAAACTGTTTTTT.

This clone was recorded a few times. The V and J genes are TRBV6-1 and TRBJ2-7, with a weak D call TRBD1 (6 bases). The V end was cut by 2 bases, the J end by 3 bases, with 11 bases between. CDR1 and CDR2 (germline): MNHNS, SASEGT. The CDR3 is made up of 14 amino acids. The CDR3 loop is CASSELLGGYEQYF. CDR3 bases: TGTGCCAGCAGTGAATTGTTAGGGGGCTACGAGCAGTACTTC.

The chain combines TRBV7-2 with TRBJ1-1, with D possibly matching TRBD1 (6 bases). Trimming took off 3 bases at V and 7 bases at J, with 12 bases between the two ends. The CDR3 spans 13 residues. Germline V lookup: CDR1 SGHTA, CDR2 FQGNSA. DNA for the CDR3: TGTGCCAGCAGCTTCCCCTTACAGGGTGAAGCTTTCTTT. It encodes CASSFPLQGEAFF.

The chain's CDR3 is CASSETRGAGYNEQFF. CDR3 bases: TGTGCCAGCAGCGAAACCCGAGGGGCAGGTTACAATGAGCAGTTCTTC. The chain recombines TRBV9 with TRBJ2-1; TRBD1 or TRBD2 may be the D gene (5 bases each). Trimming shortened V by 3 bases and J by 4 bases, and 17 bases separated the two germline ends. CDR1 and CDR2 from the germline V gene are SGDLS and YYNGEE. The CDR3 spans 16 residues. Full variable domain (remainder filled in from reference TRBV9 and TRBJ2-1): DSGVTQTPKHLITATGQRVTLRCSPRSGDLSVYWYQQSLDQGLQFLIQYYNGEERAKGNILERFSAQQFPDLHSELNLSSLELGDSALYFCASSETRGAGYNEQFFGPGTRLTVL.

The chain is built from TRBV30 and TRBJ2-7, with D maybe TRBD1 (6 bases). V was clipped by 1 base and J by 2 bases, with 9 bases between them. CDR1 is GTSNPN and CDR2 is SVGIG in the germline V gene (reference sequence). The CDR3 is 13 residues long. The CDR3 nucleotides read TGTGCCTGGAGTGATCAGGGGCCCTACGAGCAGTACTTC. It yields the protein CAWSDQGPYEQYF.

This clone was counted between two and nine times. The junction departs from the called germline gene at one end, perhaps through a read error. CDR3 sequence: CASSETNHGYTF. In DNA, the CDR3 is TGCGCCAGCAGTGAGACTAACCATGGCTACACCTTC. The V and J genes are TRBV10-1 and TRBJ1-2, with no clear D. This CDR3 contains 12 residues. Germline CDR1 and CDR2: WNHNN and SYGVQD (reference sequence).

The V gene is TRBV30, the J gene TRBJ1-5, with TRBD1 identical over 9 bases. With 0 bases clipped from V and 4 bases from J, the junction kept 4 bases outside the gene matches. CDR3 size: 15 residues. Germline loops: CDR1 GTSNPN, CDR2 SVGIG (reference sequence). CDR3 residues: CAWSVGGTGNQPQHF. CDR3 sequence (DNA): TGTGCCTGGAGTGTAGGAGGGACAGGGAATCAGCCCCAGCATTTT.

This clone was seen a handful of times. The rearrangement uses TRBV5-5 and TRBJ1-5, with 8 positions matching TRBD1. J gave up 4 bases and V 1 base, and 7 bases lay outside the gene matches. Per the germline V gene, CDR1 is SGHKS and CDR2 is YYEKEE (reference sequence). The CDR3 totals 16 residues. Here the CDR3 reads CASSLSATGVNQPQHF. CDR3 DNA sequence: TGTGCCAGCAGCTTGTCAGCGACAGGGGTTAATCAGCCCCAGCATTTT.

This clone came up once. The J gene is TRBJ2-4, the V gene TRBV6-1; 8 bases line up with TRBD2. Trimming at V came to 0 bases and at J to 6 bases, leaving 10 bases not matched to a gene. Germline CDR1 reads MNHNS; CDR2 reads SASEGT. CDR3 length: 17 residues. This chain's CDR3 is CASSEARGAGRGNIQYF. CDR3 sequence (DNA): TGTGCCAGCAGTGAAGCGCGGGGGGCAGGGAGGGGAAACATTCAGTACTTC.

The chain uses TRBV30 and TRBJ2-7; possible D gene TRBD1, 6 bases. The germline CDR1 and CDR2 sequences are GTSNPN and SVGIG (reference sequence). Trimming took off 5 bases at V and 4 bases at J, with 18 bases between the two ends. The CDR3 totals 14 residues. This CDR3 is CAWAPTGFGYEQYF. The CDR3 DNA follows: TGTGCCTGGGCTCCCACAGGGTTCGGGTACGAGCAGTACTTC.

Comments on this clone: A read error may account for a junction end that differs from germline. The V gene is TRBV10-2, the J gene TRBJ2-1, with 11 bases aligning to TRBD2. This CDR3 has 13 amino acids. Germline CDR1 is WSHSY and CDR2 is SAAADI. Here the CDR3 DNA reads TGCGCCAGCAGAAAGACTAGCGGGGACGAAGGAATCTTC. It is translated as CASRKTSGDEGIF.

The chain couples TRBV5-1 to TRBJ2-5; the match to TRBD2 covers 11 bases. Germline V gene data show CDR1 as SGHRS and CDR2 as YFSETQ. Unmatched junction bases numbered 10, after V lost 0 bases and J lost 0 bases. The CDR3 sequence is 19 residues long. This CDR3 reads CASSLGPLLAGDHQETQYF. In DNA, the CDR3 is TGCGCCAGCAGCTTGGGGCCCCTACTAGCGGGGGACCACCAAGAGACCCAGTACTTC.

The chain employs TRBV6-6 and TRBJ1-1; D unresolved. This CDR3 contains 15 residues. Trimming shortened V by 3 bases and J by 1 base, and 12 bases separated the two germline ends. CDR1 is MNHNY, CDR2 SVGAGI, per germline (reference sequence). The CDR3 loop is CASSYRSTRNTEAFF. CDR3 nucleotide sequence: TGTGCCAGCAGTTATAGGTCTACAAGGAACACTGAAGCTTTCTTT.

The V gene is TRBV18, the J gene TRBJ2-7, with 11 bases fitting TRBD2. The CDR3 spans 15 residues. The V and J ends lost 2 bases and 6 bases, in that order; junction bases with no gene match: 6. Germline values: CDR1 KGHSH, CDR2 LQKENI. The CDR3 DNA sequence: TGTGCCAGCTCACCAAGTCTAGCGGGGGGAAGCGAGCAGTACTTC. Its translation is CASSPSLAGGSEQYF.

The gene calls are TRBV30 and TRBJ1-5, with D possibly TRBD1 on 5 matching bases. The CDR3 length is 13 residues. CDR1 and CDR2 from the germline V gene are GTSNPN and SVGIG (reference sequence). V was clipped by 0 bases and J by 7 bases, with 10 bases between them. The CDR3 DNA follows: TGTGCCTGGAGTGTGCAGGGAACCCAGCCCCAGCATTTT. It is translated as CAWSVQGTQPQHF. The variable domain in full, with the rest retrieved from reference TRBV30 and TRBJ1-5, is SQTIHQWPATLVQPVGSPLSLECTVEGTSNPNLYWYRQAAGRGLQLLFYSVGIGQISSEVPQNLSASRPQDRQFILSSKKLLLSDSGFYLCAWSVQGTQPQHFGDGTRLSIL.

This clone has a single count. CDR3 region: CASSPSGTYGGYTF. CDR3 bases: TGTGCCAGCTCACCATCCGGGACATATGGTGGCTACACCTTC. The J gene is TRBJ1-2, the V gene TRBV18; maybe TRBD1 (6 bases). The V gene lost 2 bases and the J gene lost 7 bases, with 14 bases spanning the gap. This CDR3 has 14 residues. CDR1 and CDR2 (germline): KGHSH, LQKENI.

The DNA of the CDR3 is TGTGCCAGTAGTTTGCAGGGAGCAGTAGAGAGCAATCAGCCCCAGCATTTT. Its translation is CASSLQGAVESNQPQHF. The gene calls are TRBV19 and TRBJ1-5; a possible D gene is TRBD1 (5 bases). CDR1 is LNHDA, CDR2 SQIVND, per germline (reference sequence). The V end lost 5 bases, the J end lost 1 base, and 18 bases lay between the germline ends. The CDR3 extends over 17 amino acids.

The V call is TRBV5-1, the J call TRBJ2-7, with 9 nucleotides matching TRBD1. The CDR3 extends over 12 amino acids. Germline V lookup: CDR1 SGHRS, CDR2 YFSETQ. The V gene end was trimmed by 2 bases and the J gene end by 12 bases; junction bases not matched to a gene: 6. The CDR3 loop is CASSLGTGGRYF. The CDR3 nucleotides read TGCGCCAGCAGCTTAGGAACAGGGGGCCGGTACTTC.

This sequence joins TRBV29-1 and TRBJ1-2; D is unclear. The CDR3 is 12 residues long. The ends were cut back, 5 bases at V and 5 bases at J, with 12 bases in the middle. Germline-derived CDR1 and CDR2 are SQVTM and ANQGSEA. The CDR3 DNA follows: TGCAGCGTTCGTTTAGGGCCTTATGGCTACACCTTC. Its translation is CSVRLGPYGYTF.

This chain uses TRBV5-1 with TRBJ1-1; possibly TRBD1 for D (6 bases). The CDR3 runs 12 residues. Per the germline V gene, CDR1 is SGHRS and CDR2 is YFSETQ. V shed 9 bases and J shed 4 bases, with 13 bases lying between them. In DNA, the CDR3 is TGCGCCACCTCGGTAGGGGGCACTGAAGCTTTCTTT. Encoded protein: CATSVGGTEAFF. The full variable domain, completed using reference TRBV5-1 and TRBJ1-1, is KAGVTQTPRYLIKTRGQQVTLSCSPISGHRSVSWYQQTPGQGLQFLFEYFSETQRNKGNFPGRFSGRQFSNSRSEMNVSTLELGDSALYLCATSVGGTEAFFGQGTRLTVV.

V usage is TRBV11-2 and J usage is TRBJ1-6, with D maybe TRBD1 (6 bases). Trimming took off 7 bases at V and 5 bases at J, with 12 bases between the two ends. Germline CDR1 reads SGHAT; CDR2 reads FQNNGV. The CDR3 runs 14 residues. The CDR3 reads CASTQRQDNSPLHF. The CDR3 nucleotides are TGTGCCAGCACCCAAAGACAGGATAATTCACCCCTCCACTTT. The entire variable domain, with the rest obtained from reference TRBV11-2 and TRBJ1-6, is as follows: EAGVAQSPRYKIIEKRQSVAFWCNPISGHATLYWYQQILGQGPKLLIQFQNNGVVDDSQLPKDRFSAERLKGVDSTLKIQPAKLEDSAVYLCASTQRQDNSPLHFGNGTRLTVT.

This chain links TRBV4-2 with TRBJ1-3, with a weak D call TRBD1 (5 bases). V was clipped by 0 bases and J by 0 bases, with 6 bases between them. CDR1 and CDR2 from the germline V gene are LGHNA and YNFKEQ. The CDR3 extends over 15 amino acids. The DNA for the CDR3 is TGTGCCAGCAGCCAAGATAGGGGCTCTGGAAACACCATATATTTT. This encodes CASSQDRGSGNTIYF.

This rearrangement joins TRBV5-1 to TRBJ2-2; D not certain. CDR3 length equals 14 residues. Germline CDR1 and CDR2: SGHRS and YFSETQ. Trimming took off 6 bases at V and 5 bases at J, with 14 bases between the two ends. CDR3 region: CASIQDGLTGELFF. CDR3 in DNA: TGCGCCAGCATCCAGGACGGATTGACCGGGGAGCTGTTTTTT.

The chain employs TRBV2 and TRBJ2-2; TRBD1 matches at 9 bases. Looked up from germline, CDR1 is SNHLY and CDR2 is FYNNEI. Trimming cost V 6 bases and J 7 bases; bases outside gene matches: 9. This CDR3 has 15 residues. The CDR3 nucleotides are TGTGCCAGCAGGCTCGACAGGGGGGGCGGCGGGGAGCTGTTTTTT. Residues: CASRLDRGGGGELFF.